These 21 T cell receptor beta chains were all obtained from the same sample, sequenced in a study of CD8 T cells in ankylosing spondylitis. General study points: What seemed typical of ankylosing spondylitis blood was a TCR beta motif built from eight highly homologous variants.

TCRdb independently ran MiXCR on the 5' RACE reads; one entry per CDR3 protein. Counted here are hundreds of thousands of distinct CDR3 sequences, 12% occurring once; the ten biggest clones make up just over 0.5%. No cognate antigen is known for these TCRs. The sample was blood, either unsorted or a sorted T cell fraction (not recorded which). The receptors come from a male donor with ankylosing spondylitis.

This clonotype was seen a few times. V gene TRBV12-3 or TRBV12-4 combines with J gene TRBJ2-5, with D perhaps TRBD1 or TRBD2 (5 bases each). Trimming left V 3 bases short and J 5 bases short, with 13 bases between. The CDR3 has 14 residues. CDR3 region: CASSFRGRVETQYF. The CDR3 nucleotides are TGTGCCAGCAGTTTTCGGGGACGAGTGGAGACCCAGTACTTC.

V gene TRBV20-1 combines with J gene TRBJ2-3; either TRBD1 or TRBD2 may supply D (5 bases each). The CDR3 runs to 15 residues. V lost 0 bases to trimming and J lost 2 bases, with 12 bases between them. Germline CDR1 DFQATT, CDR2 SNEGSKA (reference sequence). CDR3 sequence: CSARDPRGFTDTQYF. The DNA for the CDR3 is TGCAGTGCTAGAGATCCGAGGGGATTCACAGATACGCAGTATTTT.

This clonotype was picked up many times. J is TRBJ2-5 and V is TRBV7-2; D uncertain. The germline V and J ends were trimmed by 9 bases and 1 base, with 6 bases remaining between them. The germline CDR1 and CDR2 sequences are SGHTA and FQGNSA. CDR3 length: 11 residues. The CDR3 nucleotides read TGTGCCAGTGCTGTCCAAGAGACCCAGTACTTC. Its translation: CASAVQETQYF.

This chain joins TRBV7-2 and TRBJ2-3, with 8 bases aligning to TRBD2. The CDR3 length is 17 residues. V lost 1 base and J lost 1; bases outside the gene matches: 7. The germline V gene encodes CDR1 SGHTA and CDR2 FQGNSA. CDR3 residues: CASSLVVWRGGTDTQYF. Here the CDR3 DNA reads TGTGCCAGCAGCTTAGTGGTTTGGCGGGGGGGCACAGATACGCAGTATTTT.

This clonotype was counted between two and nine times. The chain joins TRBV9 to TRBJ2-7; D unclear. The germline gives CDR1 SGDLS, CDR2 YYNGEE. This CDR3 comprises 12 residues. Trimming shortened V by 10 bases and J by 5 bases, and 16 bases separated the two germline ends. CDR3 residues: CAPKVGFHEQYF. As DNA, the CDR3 is TGTGCCCCAAAGGTAGGGTTCCACGAGCAGTACTTC.

This sequence joins TRBV5-1 and TRBJ2-1, with 9 bases aligning to TRBD2. This CDR3 is built from 16 residues. V lost 0 bases, J lost 8 bases, and 9 bases stayed unmatched. The germline CDR1 and CDR2 sequences are SGHRS and YFSETQ. CDR3 amino acids: CASSLAGLALMDEQFF. DNA of the CDR3: TGCGCCAGCAGCTTGGCGGGACTAGCCTTAATGGATGAGCAGTTCTTC. Based on the CDR3 plus reference TRBV5-1 and TRBJ2-1, the full variable domain is KAGVTQTPRYLIKTRGQQVTLSCSPISGHRSVSWYQQTPGQGLQFLFEYFSETQRNKGNFPGRFSGRQFSNSRSEMNVSTLELGDSALYLCASSLAGLALMDEQFFGPGTRLTVL.

This clonotype was seen only a few times. The V call is TRBV10-3, the J call TRBJ2-1; D could derive from TRBD1 or TRBD2 (5 bases each). Germline assignment: CDR1 ENHRY and CDR2 SYGVKD. Trimming took off 7 bases at V and 7 bases at J, with 8 bases between the two ends. The CDR3 covers 11 residues. DNA for the CDR3: TGTGCCATCAAAGAGGGGAATGAGCAGTTCTTC. Residues: CAIKEGNEQFF.

This clonotype occurred a few times. J is TRBJ1-5 and V is TRBV7-9; maybe TRBD1 (6 bases). V lost 5 bases to trimming and J lost 7 bases, with 15 bases between them. This CDR3 contains 14 residues. Germline V CDR1 and CDR2: SEHNR, FQNEAQ (reference sequence). The CDR3 DNA reads as TGTGCCAGCAGCGGGGACACCTGGGGCCAGCCCCAGCATTTT. Translating gives CASSGDTWGQPQHF.

Only a few counts were recorded for this clonotype. The chain uses TRBV10-3 and TRBJ2-7; 7 bases are a match to TRBD1. The V and J ends lost 4 bases and 8 bases, in that order; junction bases with no gene match: 11. The CDR3 consists of 14 residues. The germline V gene has CDR1 ENHRY and CDR2 SYGVKD. The CDR3 DNA follows: TGTGCCATCAGTGGAGGGACAGCCGAACGAAAGCAGTACTTC. Protein sequence: CAISGGTAERKQYF.

This clonotype was counted only a few times. The rearrangement uses TRBV20-1 and TRBJ1-5; possible D gene TRBD1, 6 bases. In germline, CDR1 is DFQATT, CDR2 SNEGSKA (reference sequence). V was shortened by 7 bases and J by 6 bases, with 13 bases between the two germline ends. The CDR3 totals 12 residues. This chain's CDR3 is CSVAGDFQPQHF. The CDR3 DNA reads as TGCAGTGTGGCAGGGGACTTTCAGCCCCAGCATTTT.

This clonotype was recorded a few times. The V gene is TRBV12-3 or TRBV12-4, the J gene TRBJ2-7; 10 bases fit TRBD1. After removal of 5 bases from V and 5 bases from J, the junction contained 6 bases not matched to a gene. The CDR3 consists of 14 residues. The CDR3 reads CASSPRDRGHEQYF. DNA for the CDR3: TGTGCCAGCAGTCCTCGGGACAGGGGCCACGAGCAGTACTTC.

In its sample, this clonotype was seen many times. The DNA of the CDR3 is TGTGCCATCAGTCCTCAAGGTCCCCCCGGTCAGGCTTTCTTT. This translates into CAISPQGPPGQAFF. This chain uses TRBV10-3 with TRBJ1-1; D remains unclear. Trimming stripped 5 bases from V and 11 bases from J, with 21 bases between. This CDR3 is built from 14 residues. Germline CDR1 ENHRY, CDR2 SYGVKD.

On this clonotype: At one end, the junction sequence differs from germline, possibly due to a read error. This chain links TRBV20-1 with TRBJ1-2; 9 nucleotides line up with TRBD1. Germline CDR1 reads DFQATT; CDR2 reads SNEGSKA (reference sequence). CDR3 length equals 13 residues. The CDR3 coding sequence is TGCAGTGCCAATAAGGGGGACAGGGATGTCTACACTTTC. Residues: CSANKGDRDVYTF.

This clonotype appeared a few times. The chain employs TRBV6-2 or TRBV6-3 and TRBJ2-1; maybe TRBD1 (6 bases). Germline V gene sequence: CDR1 MNHEY, CDR2 SVGEGT. V was cut by 7 bases and J by 8 bases, with 18 bases left in between. The CDR3 is 14 residues long. CDR3 amino acids: CASNLFNREYEQFF. Here the CDR3 DNA reads TGTGCCAGCAACTTATTTAACAGGGAATATGAGCAGTTCTTC.

The table lists this clonotype with a few counts. The chain joins TRBV20-1 to TRBJ1-1, with no clear D. V was trimmed by 4 bases and J by 0 bases, leaving 9 bases between them. Germline CDR1 is DFQATT and CDR2 is SNEGSKA (reference sequence). This CDR3 region has 13 residues. CDR3 protein: CSAKNPMNTEAFF. The CDR3 DNA reads as TGCAGTGCTAAGAACCCCATGAACACTGAAGCTTTCTTT.

The chain uses TRBV4-3 and TRBJ2-6; TRBD1 agrees at 9 bases. The CDR3 is 16 residues long. Unmatched junction bases numbered 6, after V lost 5 bases and J lost 4 bases. Per germline, CDR1 LGHNA and CDR2 YSLEER. Here the CDR3 reads CASSLHRGPGANVLTF. CDR3 DNA: TGCGCCAGCAGCTTGCACAGGGGGCCCGGGGCCAACGTCCTGACTTTC.

In this sample, this clonotype turned up a few times. The V gene is TRBV20-1, the J gene TRBJ2-2; TRBD2 agrees at 9 bases. CDR1 is DFQATT and CDR2 is SNEGSKA in the germline V gene (reference sequence). The ends lost 2 bases at V and 7 bases at J; junction bases unmatched: 8. The CDR3 consists of 15 residues. The CDR3 loop reads CSARPPSGTSGELFF. The CDR3 DNA sequence: TGCAGTGCTAGACCCCCTAGCGGGACGAGCGGGGAGCTGTTTTTT.

The gene calls are TRBV7-2 and TRBJ2-3; tentative D call: TRBD2 (7 bases). Germline V gene sequence: CDR1 SGHTA, CDR2 FQGNSA. V lost 5 bases and J 6 bases, leaving 15 bases between the germline ends. The CDR3 is 14 residues long. The CDR3 sequence is CASSPGGAGDTQYF. As DNA, the CDR3 is TGTGCCAGCAGCCCTGGGGGGGCCGGGGATACGCAGTATTTT.

The rearrangement uses TRBV27 and TRBJ2-5, with TRBD2 matching 8 bases. The CDR3 is 15 residues long. Germline-derived CDR1 and CDR2 are MNHEY and SMNVEV (reference sequence). The V and J ends lost 4 bases and 6 bases, in that order; junction bases with no gene match: 10. CDR3 bases: TGTGCCAGCAGTTGGGCCGCGGGGGGCTTAAAGACCCAGTACTTC. Protein product: CASSWAAGGLKTQYF.

This clonotype is a singleton in its sample. The chain's CDR3 is CSARDGLAITDTQYF. DNA of the CDR3: TGCAGTGCTAGAGATGGGCTAGCGATCACAGATACGCAGTATTTT. The chain has TRBV20-1 and TRBJ2-3; tentative D call: TRBD2 (6 bases). CDR3 length: 15 residues. Germline V lookup: CDR1 DFQATT, CDR2 SNEGSKA (reference sequence). With 0 bases removed from V and 2 bases from J, the gap between germline ends came to 12 bases.

This clonotype came up a few times. The V and J genes are TRBV12-3 or TRBV12-4 and TRBJ2-1, with 11 bases matching TRBD2. The CDR3 has 17 residues. V lost 2 bases and J lost 3; bases outside the gene matches: 6. CDR3 sequence (DNA): TGTGCCAGCAGTTTAAAGAGGACTAGCGGGTTCTACAATGAGCAGTTCTTC. It is translated as CASSLKRTSGFYNEQFF.